This T cell receptor beta chain was documented in a study of patients and donors after allogeneic stem cell transplantation. Germline loops: CDR1 ENHRY, CDR2 SYGVKD. This CDR3 contains 14 residues. Trimming removed 3 bases at V and 6 bases at J, with 13 bases between. This clonotype was observed a few times. TCRdb re-derived calls from the RT-PCR reads in MiXCR, one entry per CDR3 protein. The repertoire holds approximately 170,000 distinct CDR3 sequences, nearly 25% seen once, with roughly 25% in the top ten. V usage is TRBV10-3 and J usage is TRBJ2-3; D call uncertain. Sequencing used blood, either unsorted or a sorted T cell fraction (not recorded which). The receptor comes from a human donor who was either an allogeneic HSCT recipient or a stem cell or donor lymphocyte infusion donor (not recorded which). It is not recorded whose cells these are; they may come from a transplant donor. The chain's CDR3 is CAISDAAVPDTQYF. Here the CDR3 DNA reads TGTGCCATCAGTGACGCTGCCGTCCCGGATACGCAGTATTTT.